Shown below are 16 T cell receptor beta chains from a single sample sequenced in a study of blood T cell repertoires in COVID-19. The protocol was immunoSEQ multiplex PCR, while the TCRdb copy is restricted to in-frame clones and leaves out a portion. Of around 100,000 clones listed, approximately 93% were seen once; the top ten hold 2.1%. The specimen sequenced was peripheral blood. These receptors all stem from a man aged 50 to 60 with active COVID-19.

The chain employs TRBV6-5 and TRBJ1-1; no reliable D call. Germline CDR1 MNHEY, CDR2 SVGAGI. The V and J ends lost 7 bases and 1 base respectively, with 4 bases between them. The CDR3 spans 11 residues. The CDR3 reads CASIQNTEAFF. In DNA form, the CDR3 reads TGTGCCAGCATTCAGAACACTGAAGCTTTCTTT.

In its sample, this clone was seen once. One junction end disagrees with the germline gene, perhaps due to a read error. V is TRBV5-8 and J is TRBJ2-7; TRBD1 agrees at 10 bases. CDR1 SGHTS and CDR2 YDEGEE come from the germline V gene. This CDR3 is built from 8 residues. The CDR3 DNA reads as TGTGCCACCGGGACAGGGGTCTTC. Protein product: CATGTGVF.

The chain combines TRBV6-6 with TRBJ2-3; the match to TRBD2 covers 8 bases. Germline CDR1 reads MNHNY; CDR2 reads SVGAGI (reference sequence). This CDR3 is built from 16 residues. The V and J ends lost 0 bases and 4 bases, in that order; junction bases with no gene match: 6. CDR3: CASSYSGGGTPDTQYF. The CDR3 region has the DNA TGTGCCAGCAGTTACTCCGGCGGGGGGACCCCAGATACGCAGTATTTT.

V and J are TRBV9 and TRBJ2-1; D unresolved. In germline, CDR1 is SGDLS, CDR2 YYNGEE. This CDR3 spans 14 amino acids. Trimming cost V 0 bases and J 10 bases, with 14 bases left between them. This CDR3 reads CASSVEWASGEQFF. The CDR3 nucleotides read TGTGCCAGCAGCGTAGAGTGGGCTTCCGGAGAGCAGTTCTTC.

This chain connects TRBV2 to TRBJ2-7; D uncertain. The V and J ends lost 3 bases and 3 bases respectively, with 3 bases between them. The CDR3 has 11 amino acids. The germline gives CDR1 SNHLY, CDR2 FYNNEI. CDR3 DNA sequence: TGTGCCAGCAGTGATATCTACGAGCAGTACTTC. Its translation is CASSDIYEQYF. Together with reference TRBV2 and TRBJ2-7, the CDR3 gives the full variable domain: EPEVTQTPSHQVTQMGQEVILRCVPISNHLYFYWYRQILGQKVEFLVSFYNNEISEKSEIFDDQFSVERPDGSNFTLKIRSTKLEDSAMYFCASSDIYEQYFGPGTRLTVT.

The J gene is TRBJ2-7, the V gene TRBV6-1; 7 nucleotides line up with TRBD1. Germline-derived CDR1 and CDR2 are MNHNS and SASEGT. V lost 3 bases and J lost 2; bases outside the gene matches: 7. The CDR3 has 15 amino acids. The CDR3: CASSEAMDRPYEQYF. In DNA form, the CDR3 reads TGTGCCAGCAGTGAGGCAATGGACAGGCCCTACGAGCAGTACTTC.

The V call is TRBV6-4, the J call TRBJ2-1; the D gene is possibly TRBD2 (7 bases). The CDR3 has 15 amino acids. The V gene's germline CDR1 is MRHNA and CDR2 SNTAGT. Trimming stripped 6 bases from V and 4 bases from J, with 16 bases between. CDR3 nucleotide sequence: TGTGCCAGCAGCGCTGGGAGGGGGGTATACAATGAGCAGTTCTTC. Translating gives CASSAGRGVYNEQFF.

There are a few counts of this clone. The V and J genes are TRBV19 and TRBJ1-1; unclear D gene. This CDR3 is built from 13 residues. Deletions cut 4 bases from V and 0 bases from J, with 6 bases between. CDR1 and CDR2 from the germline V gene are LNHDA and SQIVND (reference sequence). The CDR3 here is CASSTGLNTEAFF. The CDR3 nucleotides read TGTGCCAGTAGTACGGGATTGAACACTGAAGCTTTCTTT. The full variable domain, its missing parts supplied by reference TRBV19 and TRBJ1-1, is DGGITQSPKYLFRKEGQNVTLSCEQNLNHDAMYWYRQDPGQGLRLIYYSQIVNDFQKGDIAEGYSVSREKKESFPLTVTSAQKNPTAFYLCASSTGLNTEAFFGQGTRLTVV.

The chain has TRBV5-8 and TRBJ2-5; D is unclear. V was cut by 2 bases and J by 5 bases, with 13 bases left in between. This CDR3 contains 14 residues. Germline V gene sequence: CDR1 SGHTS, CDR2 YDEGEE. The CDR3 bases are TGTGCCAGCAGCTTCTTCGGCTACGGGGAGACCCAGTACTTC. It yields the protein CASSFFGYGETQYF.

The chain links TRBV7-9 to TRBJ1-4; no firm D call. In germline, CDR1 is SEHNR, CDR2 FQNEAQ (reference sequence). The V and J ends lost 5 bases and 8 bases respectively, with 12 bases between them. The CDR3 is 13 amino acids. The CDR3 here is CASSKGPGEKLFF. In DNA form, the CDR3 reads TGTGCCAGCAGCAAAGGTCCCGGGGAAAAACTGTTTTTT.

This sequence joins TRBV4-1 and TRBJ1-1; perhaps TRBD1 as D (5 bases). The CDR3 is 15 amino acids. The germline V gene encodes CDR1 MGHRA and CDR2 YSYEKL. V was trimmed by 4 bases and J by 0 bases, leaving 12 bases between them. CDR3 protein: CASSLGAEMNTEAFF. The DNA of the CDR3 is TGCGCCAGCAGCCTTGGGGCAGAAATGAACACTGAAGCTTTCTTT.

The chain combines TRBV7-3 with TRBJ2-3; D is perhaps TRBD2 (7 bases). The germline CDR1 and CDR2 sequences are SGHTA and FQGTGA. Between the trimmed V and J ends, which lost 5 bases and 2 bases, there was a span of 17 bases. The length of the CDR3 is 16 residues. The CDR3 region has the DNA TGTGCCAGCAGCGGGTTGGCGGGGGCCCCCACAGATACGCAGTATTTT. It encodes CASSGLAGAPTDTQYF.

The chain is built from TRBV3-1 (or the pseudogene TRBV3-2) and TRBJ1-3; TRBD1 agrees at 7 bases. The V gene end was trimmed by 9 bases and the J gene end by 0 bases; junction bases not matched to a gene: 5. The CDR3 totals 14 residues. Germline lookup yields CDR1 LGHDT and CDR2 YNNKEL (reference sequence). CDR3 DNA: TGTGCCAGTCGACAGGGCTCCTCTGGAAACACCATATATTTT. Translated: CASRQGSSGNTIYF.

The V call is TRBV7-9, the J call TRBJ2-5; 14 positions agree with TRBD2. The CDR3 is made up of 16 amino acids. The V gene's germline CDR1 is SEHNR and CDR2 FQNEAQ (reference sequence). The V segment lost 5 bases and the J segment 2 bases; nucleotides outside the gene matches: 4. Here the CDR3 reads CASSQGLAGVQETQYF. CDR3 DNA sequence: TGTGCCAGCAGCCAGGGACTAGCGGGAGTACAAGAGACCCAGTACTTC.

V usage is TRBV19 and J usage is TRBJ2-7; a weak D match, TRBD1 (5 bases). The CDR3 is made up of 14 amino acids. Germline V CDR1 and CDR2: LNHDA, SQIVND (reference sequence). The germline V and J ends were trimmed by 9 bases and 2 bases, with 17 bases remaining between them. The CDR3 sequence is CASSRVSLTYEQYV. CDR3 coding DNA: TGTGCCAGCTCCAGGGTGAGTCTGACCTACGAGCAGTACGTC.

The rearrangement links TRBV19 to TRBJ2-3, with TRBD1 matching 7 bases. V was pared by 6 bases and J by 9 bases, with 9 bases of the junction left unmatched. The CDR3 totals 13 residues. Germline V gives CDR1 LNHDA, CDR2 SQIVND (reference sequence). The chain's CDR3 is CASSSGTDLTQYF. The DNA of the CDR3 is TGTGCCAGTAGCTCCGGGACAGACCTCACGCAGTATTTT.